This is a list of T cell receptor beta chains from one sample in a study of persistence of HIV-infected CD4 T cells. Profiled with immunoSEQ multiplex PCR; TCRdb holds only in-frame clones, not every one. Counted here are approximately 45,000 clones, approximately 90% occurring once; the ten biggest clones make up 0.4% to 0.5%. Their antigens are not known. Here the sequenced sample was CD4+ T cells sorted from PBMCs after approximately 18-hour stimulation, taken from a patient who received antiretroviral therapy. The receptors were sampled from an adult woman with HIV who was CMV-seropositive. Each CDR3 is given with its conserved first and last residue. A D gene is named only where the DNA matches it firmly. Only part of the rows carry a size: once, few, many, or a class if the clone is expanded.

V gene	J gene	D gene	clone size	CDR3 protein	CDR3 DNA
TRBV5-1	TRBJ2-1	TRBD2	.	CASTVSGGGYSEQFF	TGCGCCAGCACCGTTAGCGGGGGTGGGTATAGTGAGCAGTTCTTC
TRBV30	TRBJ1-2	.	.	CAWSPGGAGGYTF	TGTGCCTGGAGTCCTGGAGGGGCAGGTGGCTACACCTTC
TRBV5-1	TRBJ1-5	.	once	CASSLAGAGNQPQHF	TGCGCCAGCAGCTTGGCCGGGGCAGGCAATCAGCCCCAGCATTTT
TRBV6-5	TRBJ1-4	.	.	CASSYSGTVNEKLFF	TGTGCCAGCAGTTACTCCGGGACGGTAAATGAAAAACTGTTTTTT
TRBV30	TRBJ2-7	.	once	CAWTLGGHEQYF	TGTGCCTGGACATTGGGGGGCCACGAGCAGTACTTC
TRBV7-8	TRBJ2-7	TRBD2	.	CASSLGGGGAGYEQYF	TGTGCCAGCAGCTTAGGGGGCGGGGGGGCCGGATACGAGCAGTACTTC
TRBV7-9	TRBJ1-4	.	.	CASSFMGSATNEKLFF	TGTGCCAGCAGCTTCATGGGTAGTGCAACTAATGAAAAACTGTTTTTT
TRBV29-1	TRBJ1-2	.	.	CSVETRNYGYTF	TGCAGCGTGGAGACTAGAAACTATGGCTACACCTTC
TRBV6-5	TRBJ1-2	.	.	CASSYRRAGVYGYTF	TGTGCCAGCAGTTACCGGCGCGCCGGAGTTTATGGCTACACCTTC
TRBV15	TRBJ2-1	TRBD1	.	CATSRGQGANEQFF	TGTGCCACCAGCAGAGGTCAGGGGGCCAATGAGCAGTTCTTC
TRBV3-1/TRBV3-2	TRBJ2-3	.	once	CASRDPSTDTQYF	TGTGCCAGCAGGGACCCTAGCACAGATACGCAGTATTTT
TRBV3-1/TRBV3-2	TRBJ1-3	.	.	CASSPKYLVSSGNTIYF	TGTGCCAGCAGCCCCAAATACCTAGTAAGCTCTGGAAACACCATATATTTT
TRBV6-5	TRBJ1-2	.	.	CASSNLGKANYGYTF	TGTGCCAGCAGCAATTTAGGGAAAGCTAACTATGGCTACACCTTC
TRBV3-1/TRBV3-2	TRBJ2-7	TRBD1	.	CASSRGQVDEQYF	TGTGCCAGCAGCCGAGGACAGGTAGACGAGCAGTACTTC
TRBV19	TRBJ1-4	.	few	CASSTRRHIQNEKLFF	TGTGCCAGTAGTACAAGAAGACATATTCAGAATGAAAAACTGTTTTTT
TRBV29-1	TRBJ1-1	TRBD1	.	CSVIQGQGTEAFF	TGCAGCGTCATACAGGGGCAGGGCACTGAAGCTTTCTTT
TRBV7-9	TRBJ2-7	.	.	CASSLAGGLSEQYF	TGTGCCAGCAGCTTAGCAGGGGGGTTGAGCGAGCAGTACTTC
TRBV5-8	TRBJ2-5	TRBD1	.	CASRSRVGQAWQTQYF	TGTGCCAGCAGGTCGAGGGTTGGACAGGCGTGGCAGACCCAGTACTTC
TRBV18	TRBJ1-1	.	.	CASSPQENTEAFF	TGTGCCAGCTCACCACAGGAGAACACTGAAGCTTTCTTT
TRBV5-1	TRBJ2-6	.	.	CASSLEAAGANVLTF	TGCGCCAGCAGCTTGGAGGCAGCAGGGGCCAACGTCCTGACTTTC
TRBV6-5	TRBJ2-6	TRBD1	.	CASSLTGDGANVLTF	TGTGCCAGCAGTCTTACAGGGGATGGGGCCAACGTCCTGACTTTC
TRBV27	TRBJ1-5	TRBD1	.	CASSSDQTGFEPQHF	TGTGCCAGCAGTTCAGACCAGACAGGGTTTGAGCCCCAGCATTTT
TRBV30	TRBJ1-1	.	.	CALKAGNTEAFF	TGTGCCTTAAAGGCGGGGAACACTGAAGCTTTCTTT
TRBV5-6	TRBJ2-1	.	.	CASSLRGRDNEQFF	TGTGCCAGCAGCTTGAGGGGCCGGGACAATGAGCAGTTCTTC
TRBV30	TRBJ1-6	TRBD1	once	CAGGQNKDSPLHF	TGTGCCGGGGGACAGAACAAGGATTCACCCCTCCACTTT
TRBV2	TRBJ1-5	TRBD1	.	CASSGRTGPGQPQHF	TGTGCCAGCAGTGGACGGACAGGCCCGGGTCAGCCCCAGCATTTT